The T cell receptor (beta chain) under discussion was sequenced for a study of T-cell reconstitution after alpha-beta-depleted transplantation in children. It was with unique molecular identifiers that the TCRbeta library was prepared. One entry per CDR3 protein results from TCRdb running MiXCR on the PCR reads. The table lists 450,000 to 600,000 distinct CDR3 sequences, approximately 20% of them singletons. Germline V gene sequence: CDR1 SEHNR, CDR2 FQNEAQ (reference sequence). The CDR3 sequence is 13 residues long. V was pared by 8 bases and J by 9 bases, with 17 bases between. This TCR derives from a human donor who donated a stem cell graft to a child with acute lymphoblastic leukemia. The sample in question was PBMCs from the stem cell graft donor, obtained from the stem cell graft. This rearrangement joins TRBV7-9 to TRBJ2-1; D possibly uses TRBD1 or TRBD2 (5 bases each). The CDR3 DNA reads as TGTGCCAGCCAGCTTTCCGGGGCTGGTGAGCAGTTCTTC. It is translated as CASQLSGAGEQFF. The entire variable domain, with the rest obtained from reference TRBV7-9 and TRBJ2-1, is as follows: DTGVSQNPRHKITKRGQNVTFRCDPISEHNRLYWYRQTLGQGPEFLTYFQNEAQLEKSRLLSDRFSAERPKGSFSTLEIQRTEQGDSAMYLCASQLSGAGEQFFGPGTRLTVL.